This TCR beta chain was sequenced during a study of blood T cell repertoires in COVID-19 (dated by TCRdb to the early 2020s). Broadly, across the study: The collaborator samples originated in the United States, Italy and Spain and spanned the acute and convalescent phases of COVID-19. The material from the prospective study consisted of cDNA or gDNA derived from T cells, B-cell-depleted T cells, or PBMCs. The dataset comprised deeply sampled blood TCRbeta repertoires from subjects exposed to, actively infected with, or recovered from COVID-19. The repertoires were released in a freely available public database meant as a resource for research on the immune response to SARS-CoV-2. The samples were drawn from two sources: the first 160 participants of the ongoing ImmuneRACE study, and approximately 1,300 subjects contributed by 6 global collaborators. Sample metadata almost always included a de-identified subject ID, COVID-19 status, age in years and sex. Where available, HLA class I and class II types were taken from metadata supplied by the sample provider and were not determined by assay-based typing.

CDR1 and CDR2, per the germline V gene, are MNHEY and SVGAGI. Trimming takes 6 bases from V and 3 bases from J, and the germline ends sit 18 bases apart. The CDR3 contains 15 residues, cysteine and phenylalanine counted. The DNA shown is the 45-base CDR3, in frame from base 1. The immunoSEQ Assay, a bias-controlled multiplex PCR, was used to amplify TCRbeta CDR3 regions from genomic DNA. The published analysis was carried out like this. Within the assay, amplification of reference gene primers was used to estimate how many nucleated cells each sample contained. To quantify the absolute abundance of each unique TCRbeta CDR3 rearrangement, sequence reads were collapsed and filtered. For each sample, productive Simpson clonality was calculated as the square root of Simpson's diversity index over productive rearrangements. This immuneACCESS table, as held by TCRdb, lists in-frame sequences with V and J called but not all clones. Of the missing ones, under half trace to an unresolved V gene in checked studies; the others have no known cause. The V and J calls and clone size are taken from that table; D and trimming were inferred from the DNA. This sample is represented by over 100,000 clones; about nine tenths of them were singletons. Jointly, the top ten make up approximately 4.7% of the sample.

Study-wide conclusions, independent of this receptor: The quantity of clinical and demographic metadata differed by source and by participant and was supplied without curation.

The collaborating institutions used their own protocols to collect whole blood in K2EDTA tubes. For TCRbeta analysis, collaborators shipped samples in one of three forms: frozen whole blood, isolated PBMCs, or DNA extracted from either of those sample types. To note about this clone: The clone's antigen remains unknown. No much larger clone exists at a distance of one base, and base qualities are not known.

The sequence links TRBV6-5 to TRBJ2-7; TRBD1 is possibly the D segment (6 matching bases). The sequence derives from a man aged 35 to 55 with acute or convalescent COVID-19. Sequenced material: peripheral blood. The sequence in DNA is TGTGCCAGCAGCATCATGACAGGTCTCATCTACGAGCAGTACTTC. The resulting protein is CASSIMTGLIYEQYF.